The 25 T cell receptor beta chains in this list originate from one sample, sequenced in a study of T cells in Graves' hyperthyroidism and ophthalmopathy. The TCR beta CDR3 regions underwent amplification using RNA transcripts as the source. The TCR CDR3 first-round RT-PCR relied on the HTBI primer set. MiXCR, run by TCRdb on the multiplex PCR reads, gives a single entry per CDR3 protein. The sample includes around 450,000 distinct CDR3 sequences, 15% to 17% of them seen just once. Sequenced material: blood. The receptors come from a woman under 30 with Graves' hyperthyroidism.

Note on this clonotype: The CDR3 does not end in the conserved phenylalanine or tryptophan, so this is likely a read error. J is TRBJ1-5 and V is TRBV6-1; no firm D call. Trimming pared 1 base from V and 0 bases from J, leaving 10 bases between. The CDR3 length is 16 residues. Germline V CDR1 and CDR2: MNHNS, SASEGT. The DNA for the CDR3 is TGTGCCAGCAGTGAAGGAAGGGCCATTAGCAATCAGCCCCAGCATCTT. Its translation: CASSEGRAISNQPQHL.

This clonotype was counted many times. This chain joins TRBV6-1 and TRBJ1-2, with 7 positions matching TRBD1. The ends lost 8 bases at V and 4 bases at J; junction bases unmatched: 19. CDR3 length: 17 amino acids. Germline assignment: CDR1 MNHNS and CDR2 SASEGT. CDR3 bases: TGTGCCAGCCGAAAGACGGGGACAGAAGACTCCATCTATGGCTACACCTTC. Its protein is CASRKTGTEDSIYGYTF.

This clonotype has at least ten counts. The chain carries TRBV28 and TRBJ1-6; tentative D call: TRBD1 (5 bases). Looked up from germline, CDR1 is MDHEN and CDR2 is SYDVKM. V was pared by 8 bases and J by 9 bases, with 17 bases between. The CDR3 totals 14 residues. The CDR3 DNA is TGTGCCAGCGTACTGGGGGGGGGGGTTTCACCCCTCCACTTT. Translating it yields CASVLGGGVSPLHF.

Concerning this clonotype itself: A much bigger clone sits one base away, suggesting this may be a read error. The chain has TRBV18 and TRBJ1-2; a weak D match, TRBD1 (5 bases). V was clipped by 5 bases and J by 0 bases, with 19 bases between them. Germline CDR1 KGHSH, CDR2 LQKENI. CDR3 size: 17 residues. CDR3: CASSEARGRAANYGYTF. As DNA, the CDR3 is TGTGCCAGCTCAGAGGCGCGGGGCCGAGCAGCTAACTATGGCTACACCTTC.

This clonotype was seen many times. CDR3 DNA: TGTGCCAGCAGGGCAGGCTCTGGAAACACCATATATTTT. Residues: CASRAGSGNTIYF. The chain combines TRBV27 with TRBJ1-3; D remains ambiguous. Looked up from germline, CDR1 is MNHEY and CDR2 is SMNVEV (reference sequence). The CDR3 has 13 amino acids. V lost 6 bases to trimming and J lost 0 bases, with 6 bases between them.

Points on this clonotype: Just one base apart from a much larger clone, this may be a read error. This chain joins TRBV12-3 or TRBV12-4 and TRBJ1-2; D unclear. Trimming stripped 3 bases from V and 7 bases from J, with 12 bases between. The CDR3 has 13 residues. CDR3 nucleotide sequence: TGTGCCAGCAGTTTTGATTGGCACTGTGGCTACACCTTC. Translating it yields CASSFDWHCGYTF.

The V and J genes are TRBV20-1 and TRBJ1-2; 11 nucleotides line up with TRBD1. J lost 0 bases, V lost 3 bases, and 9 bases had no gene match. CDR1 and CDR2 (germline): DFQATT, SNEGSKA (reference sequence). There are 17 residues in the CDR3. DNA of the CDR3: TGCAGTGCTAGCCGGGACAGGGGGTCGGATGCTAACTATGGCTACACCTTC. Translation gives CSASRDRGSDANYGYTF.

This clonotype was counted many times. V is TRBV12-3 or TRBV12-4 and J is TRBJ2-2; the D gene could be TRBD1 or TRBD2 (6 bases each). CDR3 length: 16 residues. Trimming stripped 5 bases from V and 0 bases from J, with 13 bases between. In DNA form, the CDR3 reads TGTGCCAGCAGTAGGGGGATAGCGGCGAACACCGGGGAGCTGTTTTTT. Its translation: CASSRGIAANTGELFF.

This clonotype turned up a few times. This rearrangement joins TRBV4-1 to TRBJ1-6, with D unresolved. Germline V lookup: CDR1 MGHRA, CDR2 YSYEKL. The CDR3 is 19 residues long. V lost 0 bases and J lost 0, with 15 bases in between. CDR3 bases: TGCGCCAGCAGCCAAGATGTCAATAATAAAGGCTCCTATAATTCACCCCTCCACTTT. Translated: CASSQDVNNKGSYNSPLHF.

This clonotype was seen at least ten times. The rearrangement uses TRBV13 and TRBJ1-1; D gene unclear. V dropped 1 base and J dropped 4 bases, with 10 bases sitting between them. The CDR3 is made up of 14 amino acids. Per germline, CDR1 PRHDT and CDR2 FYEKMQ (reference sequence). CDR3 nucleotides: TGTGCCAGCAGCTTAGTGTCGCGTGGCACTGAAGCTTTCTTT. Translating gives CASSLVSRGTEAFF. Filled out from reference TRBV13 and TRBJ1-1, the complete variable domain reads AAGVIQSPRHLIKEKRETATLKCYPIPRHDTVYWYQQGPGQDPQFLISFYEKMQSDKGSIPDRFSAQQFSDYHSELNMSSLELGDSALYFCASSLVSRGTEAFFGQGTRLTVV.

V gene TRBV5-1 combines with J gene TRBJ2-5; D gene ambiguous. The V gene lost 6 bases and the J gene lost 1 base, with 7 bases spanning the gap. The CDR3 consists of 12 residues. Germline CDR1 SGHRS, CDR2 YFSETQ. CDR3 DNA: TGCGCCAGCACGAAGCGCCAAGAGACCCAGTACTTC. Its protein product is CASTKRQETQYF.

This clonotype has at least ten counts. CDR3 coding DNA: TGTGCCAGCAGCCCAGGCAGGGTCAATCAGCCCCAGCATTTT. Residues: CASSPGRVNQPQHF. J is TRBJ1-5 and V is TRBV11-2; TRBD1 might be the D (5 bases). V lost 5 bases and J lost 3, with 11 bases in between. CDR1 is SGHAT and CDR2 is FQNNGV in the germline V gene. This CDR3 has 14 residues.

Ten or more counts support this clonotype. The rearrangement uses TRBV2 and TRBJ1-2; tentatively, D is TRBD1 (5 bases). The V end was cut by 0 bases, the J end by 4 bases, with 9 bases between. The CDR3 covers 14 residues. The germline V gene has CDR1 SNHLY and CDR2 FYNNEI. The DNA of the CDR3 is TGTGCCAGCAGTGAAGCAGGGACCCCCTATGGCTACACCTTC. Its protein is CASSEAGTPYGYTF.

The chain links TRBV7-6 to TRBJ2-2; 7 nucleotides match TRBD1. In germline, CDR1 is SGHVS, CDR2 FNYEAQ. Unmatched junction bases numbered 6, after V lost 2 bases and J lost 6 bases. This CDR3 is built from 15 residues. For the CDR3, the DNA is TGTGCCAGCAGCTTATTGACAGGGAAGGCCGGGGAGCTGTTTTTT. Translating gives CASSLLTGKAGELFF. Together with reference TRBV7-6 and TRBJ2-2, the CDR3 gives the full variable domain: GAGVSQSPRYKVTKRGQDVALRCDPISGHVSLYWYRQALGQGPEFLTYFNYEAQQDKSGLPNDRFSAERPEGSISTLTIQRTEQRDSAMYRCASSLLTGKAGELFFGEGSRLTVL.

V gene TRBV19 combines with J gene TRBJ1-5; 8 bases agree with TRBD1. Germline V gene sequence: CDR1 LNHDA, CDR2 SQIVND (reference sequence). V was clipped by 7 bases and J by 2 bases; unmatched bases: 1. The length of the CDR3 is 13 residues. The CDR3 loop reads CASTDRGNQPQHF. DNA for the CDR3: TGTGCCAGTACGGACAGGGGCAATCAGCCCCAGCATTTT.

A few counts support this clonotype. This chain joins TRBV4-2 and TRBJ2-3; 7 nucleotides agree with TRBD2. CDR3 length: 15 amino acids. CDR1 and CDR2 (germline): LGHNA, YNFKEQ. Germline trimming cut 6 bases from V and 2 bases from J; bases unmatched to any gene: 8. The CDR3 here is CASSSGAGDTDTQYF. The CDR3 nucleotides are TGTGCCAGCAGTTCTGGGGCGGGGGACACAGATACGCAGTATTTT.

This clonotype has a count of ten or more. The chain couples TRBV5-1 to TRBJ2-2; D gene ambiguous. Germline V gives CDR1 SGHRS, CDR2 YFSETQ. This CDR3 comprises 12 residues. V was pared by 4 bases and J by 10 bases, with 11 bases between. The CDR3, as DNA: TGCGCCAGCAGCAACCAGGCGACGGAGCTGTTTTTT. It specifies CASSNQATELFF.

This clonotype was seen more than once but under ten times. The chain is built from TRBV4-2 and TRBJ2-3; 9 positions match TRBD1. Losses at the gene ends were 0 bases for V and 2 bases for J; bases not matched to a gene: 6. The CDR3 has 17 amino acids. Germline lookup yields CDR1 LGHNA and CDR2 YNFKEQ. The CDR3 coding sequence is TGTGCCAGCAGCCAAGACCCTGGGACAGGGCCCACAGATACGCAGTATTTT. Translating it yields CASSQDPGTGPTDTQYF.

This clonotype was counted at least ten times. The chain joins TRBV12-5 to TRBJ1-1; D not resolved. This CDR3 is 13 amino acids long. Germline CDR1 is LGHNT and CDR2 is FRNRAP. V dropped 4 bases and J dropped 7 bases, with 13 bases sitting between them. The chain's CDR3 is CASGSDSRGEAFF. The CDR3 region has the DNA TGTGCTAGTGGTTCGGACTCTCGGGGTGAAGCTTTCTTT.

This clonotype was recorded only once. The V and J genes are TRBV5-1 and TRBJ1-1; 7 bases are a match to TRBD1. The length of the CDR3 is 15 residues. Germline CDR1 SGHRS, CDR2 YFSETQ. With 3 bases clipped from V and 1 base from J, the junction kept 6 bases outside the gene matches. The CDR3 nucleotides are TGCGCCAGCAGCTCCGCGGGACAGCAGAACACTGAAGCTTTCTTT. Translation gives CASSSAGQQNTEAFF.

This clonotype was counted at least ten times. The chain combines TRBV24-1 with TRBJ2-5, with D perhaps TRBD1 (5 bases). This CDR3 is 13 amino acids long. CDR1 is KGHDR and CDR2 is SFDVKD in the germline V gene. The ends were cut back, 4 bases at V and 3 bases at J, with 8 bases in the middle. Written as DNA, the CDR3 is TGTGCCACCAGTGAGCCGACAGAAGAGACCCAGTACTTC. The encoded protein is CATSEPTEETQYF.

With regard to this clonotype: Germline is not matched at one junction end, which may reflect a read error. The CDR3 bases are TGTACCAGCAGCCGAGGGCAGGGCCTCACAGATACGCAGTATTTT. Amino acid sequence: CTSSRGQGLTDTQYF. The V gene is TRBV11-2, the J gene TRBJ2-3; D may be TRBD1 or TRBD2 (5 bases each). CDR1 and CDR2 (germline): SGHAT, FQNNGV. The CDR3 sequence is 15 residues long.

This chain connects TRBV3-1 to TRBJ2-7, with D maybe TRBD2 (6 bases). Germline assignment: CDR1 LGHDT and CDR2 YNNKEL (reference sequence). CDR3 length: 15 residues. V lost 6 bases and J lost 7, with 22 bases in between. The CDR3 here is CASRPTSWRGGEQYF. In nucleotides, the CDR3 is TGTGCCAGCAGGCCTACTAGCTGGAGGGGAGGAGAGCAGTACTTC.

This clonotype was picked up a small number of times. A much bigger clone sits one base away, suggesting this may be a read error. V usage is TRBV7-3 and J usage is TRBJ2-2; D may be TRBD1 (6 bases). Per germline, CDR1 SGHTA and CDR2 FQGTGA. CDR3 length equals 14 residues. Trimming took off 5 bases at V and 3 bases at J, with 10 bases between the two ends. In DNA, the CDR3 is TGTGCCAGCAGCCCAACAGGGTACACCGGGGAGCTGTTTTTT. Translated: CASSPTGYTGELFF.

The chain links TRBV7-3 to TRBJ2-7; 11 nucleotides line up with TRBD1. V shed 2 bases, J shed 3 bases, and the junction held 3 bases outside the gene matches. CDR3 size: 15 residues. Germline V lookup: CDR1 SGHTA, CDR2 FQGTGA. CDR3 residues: CASSLGDRGVYEQYF. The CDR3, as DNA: TGTGCCAGCAGCTTAGGGGACAGGGGGGTCTACGAGCAGTACTTC.